The T cell receptor (beta chain) under discussion was sequenced for a study of control samples from healthy donors and cancer patients. Germline-derived CDR1 and CDR2 are SNHLY and FYNNEI. This CDR3 contains 13 residues. The V and J ends lost 9 bases and 2 bases, in that order; junction bases with no gene match: 5. TCRdb's table, derived via immunoSEQ multiplex PCR, lists solely in-frame clones and lacks some. The sample records 98,000 or so clones, 88% being singletons. Sequenced material: blood. V gene TRBV2 combines with J gene TRBJ2-3; TRBD1 matches 7 bases. The sequence came from a woman in her seventies in good health. In nucleotides, the CDR3 is TGTGCCAGTATGACAGGGCACACAGATACGCAGTATTTT. Its protein product is CASMTGHTDTQYF.